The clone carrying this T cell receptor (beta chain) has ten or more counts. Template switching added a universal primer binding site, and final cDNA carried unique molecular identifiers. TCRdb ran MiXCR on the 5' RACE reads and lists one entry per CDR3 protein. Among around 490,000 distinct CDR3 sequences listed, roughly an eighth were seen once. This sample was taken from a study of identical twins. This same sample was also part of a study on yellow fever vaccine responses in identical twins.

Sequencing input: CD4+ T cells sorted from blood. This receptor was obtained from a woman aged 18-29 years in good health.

CDR3 in amino acids: CASSLAGLAGGRETQYF. In DNA form, the CDR3 reads TGTGCCAGCAGCTTAGCCGGACTAGCGGGGGGCAGGGAGACCCAGTACTTC. This chain joins TRBV11-2 and TRBJ2-5; TRBD2 matches at 14 bases. This CDR3 comprises 17 residues. V trimming: 1 base; J trimming: 5 bases; junction bases outside the gene matches: 6. Germline CDR1 is SGHAT and CDR2 is FQNNGV.